The sequence of this TCR beta chain was determined in a study of cytomegalovirus exposure and HLA in healthy donors (dated by TCRdb to between 2016 and 2019). The study in broad terms: According to an earlier analysis of 587 of the donors, about 180 million T cells yielded roughly 110 million unique TCR beta sequences and approximately 280 Gb of sequence data. Class I and class II HLA loci were covered by the typing at four-digit resolution. Typing coverage differed by locus: A, B, C, DRB1 and DQB1 were typed in roughly 620-640 donors, DQA1 in about 510, DPA1 in 600 to 610, and DPB1 in 450 to 490. Across 300 to 500 genotyped donors of the cohort, an average of about 200,000 unique TCR beta nucleotide sequences per donor were sequenced, and 15% to 20% of those sequences were non-productive. Genome-wide SNP genotypes for about 65% of the roughly 670 donors were used in a later genetic analysis, which treated that subset as a discovery cohort. Donor age, sex, ethnicity and CMV serostatus were compiled together with the repertoire data. High-throughput TCR immunosequencing, statistical association of individual TCRs with disease status, and machine learning were combined to predict cytomegalovirus infection status. The study profiled the T cell repertoires of about 720 subjects by immunosequencing and related them to cytomegalovirus serostatus. Of the roughly 400 genotyped donors, around 81% fell in the genetic ancestry cluster associated with self-reported Caucasian donors. The study was designed to test whether signatures of past pathogen exposure could be identified by cataloging public T cell receptors. To decide whether each TCR beta V gene segment behaved as functional or pseudogenic, an earlier analysis of some 540 of the donors relied on high-throughput TCR beta sequencing. Roughly five DR-DQ haplotypes were treated as single units for association and clustering because of strong linkage in the cohort. In a later analysis, previously published TCR beta repertoires from roughly 710 donors were re-analyzed and high-resolution HLA genotyping was added so that TCR occurrence patterns could be studied. Besides the first cohort of under 700 subjects, a separate validation cohort made up of over a hundred different subjects was used. About 300 gigabases of sequencing data and around 88 million unique TCR sequences made up an early release that covered 500 to 700 HLA-typed donors. All discovery cohort repertoires had been generated on a single sequencing platform. Rather than using new phenotypic data, the later analysis identified candidate immune exposures from TCR beta sequences and from how often those sequences occurred across donors.

A note on this clone: This receptor's antigen is unknown. In the same sample, other DNA sequences code for this CDR3.

The cohort consisted of 666 healthy bone marrow donors. At the time of sampling, all cohort members were nominally healthy, though unrecorded immune exposures were likely present. The donor was CMV seropositive and was included in the group of approximately 300 seropositive cohort members. A peripheral blood sample was provided by each donor, and peripheral blood mononuclear cells were used for TCR beta sequencing. The Qiagen DNeasy Blood Extraction Kit was used to extract genomic DNA from the blood cell samples. The method was the immunoSEQ multiplex PCR assay. The multiplex PCR relied on a mix of 60 forward primers for TCR Vbeta segments and 13 reverse primers for TCR Jbeta segments. A multiplex PCR assay on genomic DNA amplified the CDR3 region of rearranged TCR beta genes. On the Illumina HiSeq System, the amplified TCR beta libraries were sequenced as 87-base-pair reads. The paper's processing steps were these. In a later analysis, around 80 million unique TCR beta chains were counted across the 650 to 700 repertoires, and around 11 million of these chains were shared by at least two donors. Raw reads were error-corrected and collapsed into unique sequences with a nearest-neighbor algorithm that merged closely related sequences to remove PCR and sequencing errors. V, D and J gene segments were assigned by aligning CDR3 sequences to IMGT reference sequences. For a sequence to be retained, at least a six-nucleotide match to both a V gene segment and a J gene segment was required. A rearrangement counted as productive if the CDR3 had no stop codons and remained in frame with V and J, and every other rearrangement counted as non-productive. CDR3 was defined by IMGT convention, running from the second conserved V-encoded cysteine to the conserved J-encoded phenylalanine. Sequences without an unambiguous match to a single V gene segment were excluded from the earlier analysis of several hundred of the donors. In an earlier analysis of 500 to 750 of the donors, V segments were called functional above 56.7% productive rearrangements and were called segregating when the between-donor standard deviation exceeded 5%. A statistical classification framework was built to diagnose cytomegalovirus status from the catalog of TCR beta chain sequences. In a later analysis, TCR nucleotide sequences were compared against IMGT/GENE-DB human TR gene sequences so that V and J genes could be assigned. In a later analysis, CDR3 sequences and most-parsimonious VDJ recombination scenarios were assigned using the TCRdist pipeline. In a later analysis, every TCR beta chain was defined by the combination of its CDR3 amino acid sequence and its V-gene family, and reads without a unique V-gene family were dropped. A later analysis removed several hundred highly shared, low-generation-probability nucleotide sequences to deal with suspected cross-contamination and a sequencing artifact. A later analysis calculated a clonal expansion index for each public chain from normalized within-repertoire ranks of inferred template counts. A later analysis computed generation probabilities with a VDJ recombination model fitted to out-of-frame rearrangements, and checked the results against IGoR. A later analysis scored TCR-TCR, TCR-HLA and TCR-CMV co-occurrence with hypergeometric tests, applying a repertoire-size bias correction to TCR pairs. In a later analysis, false discovery rates were estimated by permuting HLA or CMV assignments 20 times. In a later analysis, co-occurring TCRs were grouped using DBSCAN, with TCRdist sequence similarity added in when clustering inside HLA-allele-positive subsets. Repertoires with fewer than 30,000 or more than 120,000 public chains were left out of co-occurrence clustering, as were five repertoires with anomalous nucleotide sharing. TCRdb limited this immuneACCESS table to in-frame rearrangements with V and J called. A share of clones is missing; checked studies link under half to unresolved V genes, and the rest is unexplained. The DNA gave D and trimming, while V, J and clone size come from that table. The table held for this sample gives roughly 220,000 clones. The ten largest clones represent 1.1% of the sample.

Relative to germline, V is missing 4 bases and J is missing 3 bases, with 3 bases of the junction outside any gene match. The germline V gene yields ENHRY for CDR1 and SYGVKD for CDR2. The CDR3, from cysteine to phenylalanine, totals 14 residues. Solely the CDR3 DNA is kept, with 42 bases framed from the first base. What the research found in general, with its limitations: The presence/absence analyses assumed that sequencing depth was roughly uniform across donors, and that assumption may not be true. Because counts were too low, more than 15 rarely observed V segments, including chromosome 9 orphons, were excluded from the earlier analysis of a few hundred of the donors. A group of highly shared sequence variants was considered likely to be a technical artifact of the sequencing pipeline. Correlated functional status among segregating V segments might reflect linkage disequilibrium, but an unknown experimental factor could not be ruled out. A later analysis found that HLA-associated TCR beta chains were more clonally expanded and had lower generation probabilities than equally common non-associated chains. Some IMGT-functional V segments, including TRBV6-2 and TRBV6-3, could not be told apart with the 87-base-pair reads, so those segments were excluded. In an earlier analysis of some 500 of the donors, most TCR beta V segments were observed in productive rearrangements about 87% or about 30% of the time, broadly matching IMGT annotations. The classifier was reported to diagnose cytomegalovirus status with high specificity and sensitivity in both the original cohort and the validation cohort. Most TCR sequences were seen in very few donors, while some public TCRs were found in many individuals. In a later analysis, TCR association rates were found to vary across HLA loci, with the most associated TCRs seen for DRB1 alleles and the fewest for HLA-C alleles. Only TCR beta chains were sequenced in this cohort, and the absence of alpha or paired-chain data limited detectable features. The study gave a list of about 150 TCR beta chains associated with cytomegalovirus. Three of the identified cytomegalovirus-associated TCR beta chains were confirmed in vitro to be specific for cytomegalovirus antigens. When HLA alleles, especially DR and DQ, strongly co-occurred, attributing TCR associations to individual alleles was difficult. A further reported finding was that TCR beta sequences accurately predicted the HLA-A and HLA-B alleles for most subjects in the first cohort. It was suggested by the authors that the approach could potentially be generalized to other disease states and immunological phenotypes. A later analysis found that most CMV-associated TCR beta chains appeared HLA-restricted, with HLA associations seemingly driven largely by CMV exposure. According to a later analysis, parvovirus B19, influenza, CMV and Epstein-Barr virus appeared linked to several top co-occurrence clusters. In a later analysis, over 15,000 TCR beta sequences were associated with specific HLA alleles at a false discovery rate of 0.05. Because HLA typing was missing for some donors at each locus, association tests included only the typed subset. For the cohort, immune exposure information was limited to CMV serostatus. Compared with the roughly 700-donor mean, donors in an Asian-associated ancestry cluster had fewer N-insertions in productive TCRs, according to a later genetic analysis. V-gene and J-gene trimming of TCR beta chains was associated with a missense DCLRE1C variant in a later genetic analysis, and the association was replicated in an independent cohort.

This clonotype was sampled from a girl aged 2-9 years in good health and CMV-seropositive. The V gene is TRBV10-3 and the J gene is TRBJ2-3; 8 of the junction bases match TRBD1. The sample taken for sequencing was PBMCs. The nucleotide sequence reads TGTGCCATCAGTGGAGGGACAGGTACAGATACGCAGTATTTT. This yields the protein CAISGGTGTDTQYF.